This T cell receptor (beta chain) came from a study of blood T cell repertoires in COVID-19. Profiling relied on immunoSEQ multiplex PCR, and the TCRdb table lists in-frame clones only, not all of them. The repertoire has about 250,000 clones, about 83% of them found once; the top ten carry roughly 8.6%. Trimming removed 3 bases at V and 6 bases at J, with 16 bases between. This CDR3 region has 15 residues. In germline, CDR1 is SGDLS, CDR2 YYNGEE. This TCR came from a man aged 35 to 55 with active or convalescent COVID-19. The specimen was peripheral blood. The rearrangement uses TRBV9 and TRBJ2-1, with a tentative D call TRBD2 (6 bases). The CDR3 loop reads CASSGGAGTLNEQFF. The CDR3 DNA follows: TGTGCCAGCAGCGGAGGAGCCGGGACTCTCAATGAGCAGTTCTTC.